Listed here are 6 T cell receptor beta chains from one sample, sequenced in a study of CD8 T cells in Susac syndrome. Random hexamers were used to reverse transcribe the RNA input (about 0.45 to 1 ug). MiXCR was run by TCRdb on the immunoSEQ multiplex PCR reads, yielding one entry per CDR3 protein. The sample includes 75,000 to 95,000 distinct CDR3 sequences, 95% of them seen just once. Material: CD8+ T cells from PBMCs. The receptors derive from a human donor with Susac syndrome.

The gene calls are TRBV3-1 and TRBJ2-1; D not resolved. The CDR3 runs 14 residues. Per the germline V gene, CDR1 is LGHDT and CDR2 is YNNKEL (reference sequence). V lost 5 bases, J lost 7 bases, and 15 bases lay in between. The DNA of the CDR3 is TGTGCCAGCAGCGTGATTGCAGCCCCGAATGAGCAGTTCTTC. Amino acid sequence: CASSVIAAPNEQFF.

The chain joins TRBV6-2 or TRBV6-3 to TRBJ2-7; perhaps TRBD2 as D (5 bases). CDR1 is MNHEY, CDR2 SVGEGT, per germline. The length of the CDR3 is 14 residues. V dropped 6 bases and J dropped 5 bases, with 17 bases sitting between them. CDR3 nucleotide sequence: TGTGCCAGCAGCCCCCGGGAACGGCCCGACGAGCAGTACTTC. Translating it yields CASSPRERPDEQYF.

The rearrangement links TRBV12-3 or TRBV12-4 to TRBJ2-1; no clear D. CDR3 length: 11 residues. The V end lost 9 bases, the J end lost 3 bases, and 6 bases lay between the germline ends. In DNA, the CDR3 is TGTGCCAGTAGTAGCTACAATGAGCAGTTCTTC. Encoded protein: CASSSYNEQFF.

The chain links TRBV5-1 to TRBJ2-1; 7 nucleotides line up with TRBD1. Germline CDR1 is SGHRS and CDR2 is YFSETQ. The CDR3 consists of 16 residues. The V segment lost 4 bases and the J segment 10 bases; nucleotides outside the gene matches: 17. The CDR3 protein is CASSTLQGVEGREQFF. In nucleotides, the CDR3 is TGCGCCAGCAGCACACTGCAGGGGGTCGAGGGTAGAGAGCAGTTCTTC.

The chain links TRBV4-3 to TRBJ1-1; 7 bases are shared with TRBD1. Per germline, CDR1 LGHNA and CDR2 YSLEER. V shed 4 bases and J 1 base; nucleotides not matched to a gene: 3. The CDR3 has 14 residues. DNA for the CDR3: TGCGCCAGCAGCCCAGGACAGGCGAACACTGAAGCTTTCTTT. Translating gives CASSPGQANTEAFF.

This CDR3 is CATSSRIQETQYF. CDR3 in DNA: TGTGCCACCAGCTCCAGGATCCAAGAGACCCAGTACTTC. This chain links TRBV15 with TRBJ2-5; D is ambiguous. Germline CDR1 and CDR2: LNHNV and YYDKDF (reference sequence). The CDR3 spans 13 residues. Trimming cost V 5 bases and J 1 base, with 8 bases left between them.